This TCR beta chain is from a study of blood T cells in healthy people across ages. Study-level points and caveats: Investigators viewed diversity estimates from one million T cells as underestimates, the study reported. Among long-lived donors, naive CD4+ cells were more numerous and diversity higher than in aged donors.

Notes on this clonotype: The antigen is undetermined.

Losses at the gene ends were 10 bases for V and 4 bases for J; bases not matched to a gene: 9. Germline loops: CDR1 ENHRY, CDR2 SYGVKD. The CDR3 sequence is 14 residues long. Together with a sample-barcoded 5' primer, a J-beta primer mix was included in a second PCR lasting roughly 6 to 12 cycles. TCRdb passed the 5' RACE reads through MiXCR, listing each CDR3 protein once. The sample carries 700,000 to 900,000 distinct CDR3 sequences, around half recorded once. The draw of peripheral blood yielded ten milliliters from each donor. The rearrangement links TRBV10-3 to TRBJ2-1; 8 positions agree with TRBD1. The specimen was blood. The clonotype was recovered from a man aged 80 or over in good health. As DNA, the CDR3 is TGTGCCAGACCGGGACAGGAAAATTACAATGAGCAGTTCTTC. Translated, it gives CARPGQENYNEQFF.